This T cell receptor (beta chain) originates from a study of blood T cell repertoires in COVID-19. As originally analysed: Reference gene primer amplification gave estimated nucleated cell counts. Profiled with immunoSEQ multiplex PCR; TCRdb holds only in-frame clones, not every one. V and J calls and clone size are those listed in that table; D and trimming were worked out from the DNA. Among approximately 290,000 clones, approximately 85% were seen once, and the ten largest hold about 4.3%. From germline, CDR1 is SEHNR and CDR2 FQNEAQ (reference sequence). The CDR3 has 15 amino acids. Losses at the gene ends were 5 bases for V and 5 bases for J; bases not matched to a gene: 7. This clone has just a few counts. Those who participated ranged in age from roughly 18 to 100 years and resided in around 22 US areas. Which cohort a participant joined came from the clinical history participants gave.

The gene calls are TRBV7-9 and TRBJ2-1, with 9 nucleotides matching TRBD2. This clonotype was sampled from a woman between 25 and 40 years old who had recovered from COVID-19. Sequencing was performed on PBMCs or T cells enriched from blood (not recorded which). Here the CDR3 reads CASSPSGRRDNEQFF. The CDR3 DNA follows: TGTGCCAGCAGCCCAAGCGGGAGGAGGGACAATGAGCAGTTCTTC. The full variable domain, in which reference TRBV7-9 and TRBJ2-1 provide the parts outside the CDR3, is DTGVSQNPRHKITKRGQNVTFRCDPISEHNRLYWYRQTLGQGPEFLTYFQNEAQLEKSRLLSDRFSAERPKGSFSTLEIQRTEQGDSAMYLCASSPSGRRDNEQFFGPGTRLTVL.